This entry lists 3 T cell receptor beta chains sequenced from one sample in a study of T cells in Graves' hyperthyroidism and ophthalmopathy. RNA transcripts gave rise to amplified TCR beta CDR3 regions. Carried out on the TCR CDR3, a first-round RT-PCR used the HTBI primer set. MiXCR was run by TCRdb on the multiplex PCR reads, yielding one entry per CDR3 protein. The sample shows hundreds of thousands of distinct CDR3 sequences, around 15% of them seen only once. Material: blood. These TCRs come from a woman aged 60-70 years with Graves' ophthalmopathy.

The rearrangement uses TRBV29-1 and TRBJ2-7; D remains ambiguous. Trimming removed 4 bases from V and 2 bases from J, with 12 bases in between. Looked up from germline, CDR1 is SQVTM and CDR2 is ANQGSEA. This CDR3 has 13 residues. The CDR3 DNA follows: TGCAGCGTTGTTTCCAGGAAAACCTACGAGCAGTACTTC. This sequence encodes CSVVSRKTYEQYF.

The sample holds a few counts of this clonotype. The chain links TRBV28 to TRBJ1-1; possible D gene TRBD1, 5 bases. This CDR3 contains 13 residues. Trimming left V 6 bases short and J 6 bases short, with 14 bases between. The germline CDR1 and CDR2 sequences are MDHEN and SYDVKM. DNA of the CDR3: TGTGCCAGCAGCCCCCCCCCGGGGCCTGAAGCTTTCTTT. Protein product: CASSPPPGPEAFF.

This clonotype has just a few counts. The chain is built from TRBV7-2 and TRBJ1-6, with TRBD1 as a possible D gene (6 bases). Trimming cost V 1 base and J 10 bases, with 14 bases left between them. CDR3 length equals 15 residues. The V gene's germline CDR1 is SGHTA and CDR2 FQGNSA. The DNA of the CDR3 is TGTGCCAGCAGCTTAGAGGGGGGTGGTAAATCACCCCTCCACTTT. Translation gives CASSLEGGGKSPLHF.